This TCR beta chain was retrieved from a study of shared clonotypes between healthy human individuals. The germline CDR1 and CDR2 sequences are SQVTM and ANQGSEA. The CDR3 is 12 residues long. Naive CD8 isolation took CD45RO-negative cells positively selected for CCR7 and excluded terminally differentiated effector memory CD45RA+ cells. Measured with immunoSEQ multiplex PCR; TCRdb has only the in-frame clones, and not every one. The sample has some 2.1 million clones, 85% to 95% seen once. Material for sequencing was naive CD8+ T cells from PBMCs. The V and J genes are TRBV29-1 and TRBJ2-5; the D gene could be TRBD1 or TRBD2 (5 bases each). The DNA end is more similar to TRBJ2-7, so the J call may be wrong. The clonotype originates from a man between 18 and 29 years old in good health. Some clones in this sample may be carry-over from other donors' samples. The CDR3 region is CSVGTSSYEQYF. CDR3 sequence (DNA): TGCAGCGTAGGGACCAGCTCCTACGAGCAGTACTTC.